This T cell receptor beta chain was retrieved from a study of blood T cell repertoires in COVID-19. Study-wide background: Some COVID-19 samples were acute and others convalescent; all came from the United States, Italy and Spain.

Original processing notes: Counts of nucleated cells, estimated from reference gene primer amplification, were obtained. Profiled with immunoSEQ multiplex PCR; TCRdb holds only in-frame clones, not every one. D and trimming were read from the DNA, whereas the V and J calls and clone size are those reported in that table. The data hold more than 300,000 clones, with 85% to 90% observed a single time. From germline, CDR1 is SNHLY and CDR2 FYNNEI. J gave up 4 bases and V 1 base, and 3 bases lay outside the gene matches. CDR3 length: 14 residues. What was sequenced was peripheral blood. The chain is built from TRBV2 and TRBJ2-7, with 8 bases aligning to TRBD2. The sequence derives from a woman aged 50 to 65 with COVID-19, enrolled during active disease. The CDR3 DNA reads TGTGCCAGCAGTGAAGAAGCGGGAGAATACGAGCAGTACTTC. Translating gives CASSEEAGEYEQYF.